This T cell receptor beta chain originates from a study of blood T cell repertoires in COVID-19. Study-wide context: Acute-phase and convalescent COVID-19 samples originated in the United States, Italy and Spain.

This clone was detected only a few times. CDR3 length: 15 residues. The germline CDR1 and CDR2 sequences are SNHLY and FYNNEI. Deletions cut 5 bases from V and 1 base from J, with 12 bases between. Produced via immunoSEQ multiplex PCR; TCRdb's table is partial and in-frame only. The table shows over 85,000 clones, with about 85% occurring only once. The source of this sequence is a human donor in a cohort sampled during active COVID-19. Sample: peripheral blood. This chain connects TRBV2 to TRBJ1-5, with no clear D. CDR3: CASSRRRESNQPQHF. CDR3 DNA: TGTGCCAGCAGTAGGCGACGGGAAAGCAATCAGCCCCAGCATTTT.